This T cell receptor beta chain comes out of a study of cytomegalovirus exposure and HLA in healthy donors. Study background: Caucasian-associated ancestry cluster membership applied to about four fifths of over 350 genotyped donors.

This PCR relied on a set of 60 Vbeta primers and 13 Jbeta primers. The assay was immunoSEQ multiplex PCR, and TCRdb's table has in-frame clones only and misses some. The table has 150,000 to 200,000 clones, roughly four fifths seen once. The length of the CDR3 is 14 residues. A word on this clone: Its antigen is as yet unknown.

Study findings and constraints: A few chains linked to CMV were shown in vitro to be specific for CMV antigens. Relative to the approximately 670-donor mean, N-insertions were reportedly fewer in an Asian-associated ancestry cluster in a later analysis. A later analysis linked a missense DCLRE1C variant to TCR beta V- and J-gene trimming.

The sample comprised PBMCs. The V gene is TRBV21-1, the J gene TRBJ2-7; TRBD2, the table's D call, lacks a check against the DNA. TRBV21-1 is shown as a pseudogene. The source is a woman aged 18-29 years in good health and CMV-seropositive. CDR3 region: CASSKEAGAYEQYF. As DNA, the CDR3 is TGTGCCAGCAGCAAAGAGGCGGGGGCCTACGAGCAGTACTTC.